The rows below give T cell receptor beta chains drawn from one sample of a study of shared clonotypes between healthy human individuals. The method was immunoSEQ multiplex PCR; TCRdb's version includes in-frame clones alone and lacks a portion of them. This table holds more than 2,000,000 clones, over 85% found once. The sequencing sample was made of naive CD4+ T cells sorted from blood. The source is a young man in good health. CDR3s include the opening cysteine and the closing phenylalanine or tryptophan. A D gene is named only where the DNA matches it firmly. A row's size may be missing; if present it is once, few, many or a size class.

length: 13; size: once; D: -; J: TRBJ2-1; V: TRBV4-3; CDR3: CASRSPGSGEQFF; DNA: TGCGCCAGCAGAAGTCCGGGATCGGGTGAGCAGTTCTTC
length: 15; size: once; D: TRBD1; J: TRBJ2-3; V: TRBV11-3; CDR3: CASSLDRESTDTQYF; DNA: TGTGCCAGCAGCTTGGACAGGGAGAGCACAGATACGCAGTATTTT
length: 16; size: -; D: TRBD1; J: TRBJ2-1; V: TRBV5-1; CDR3: CASSLAWDRSYNEQFF; DNA: TGCGCCAGCAGCTTGGCCTGGGACAGATCCTACAATGAGCAGTTCTTC
length: 14; size: -; D: -; J: TRBJ2-3; V: TRBV21-1; CDR3: CASRSDRAWDTQYF; DNA: TGTGCCAGCAGGTCGGACAGGGCTTGGGATACGCAGTATTTT
length: 13; size: -; D: -; J: TRBJ2-5; V: TRBV6-1; CDR3: CASSEAYQETQYF; DNA: TGTGCCAGCAGTGAAGCGTACCAAGAGACCCAGTACTTC
length: 15; size: -; D: TRBD2; J: TRBJ2-2; V: TRBV10-1; CDR3: CASSDSSGGTGELFF; DNA: TGCGCCAGCAGTGATTCCAGCGGGGGCACCGGGGAGCTGTTTTTT
length: 14; size: -; D: -; J: TRBJ1-6; V: TRBV28; CDR3: CASSLGQYNSPLHF; DNA: TGTGCCAGCAGTTTAGGACAGTATAATTCACCCCTCCACTTT
length: 13; size: -; D: -; J: TRBJ2-7; V: TRBV11-2; CDR3: CASSLLRWNEQYF; DNA: TGTGCCAGCAGCCTCCTCAGGTGGAATGAGCAGTACTTC
length: 13; size: -; D: -; J: TRBJ2-7; V: TRBV30; CDR3: CAWSVLGGTEQYF; DNA: TGTGCCTGGAGTGTACTAGGAGGGACCGAGCAGTACTTC
length: 12; size: -; D: -; J: TRBJ2-7; V: TRBV9; CDR3: CASSQNLGDQYF; DNA: TGTGCCAGCAGCCAAAATTTGGGGGATCAGTACTTC
length: 15; size: -; D: TRBD1; J: TRBJ1-4; V: TRBV2; CDR3: CASSYRGLRGPSLFF; DNA: TGTGCCAGCTCCTACAGGGGTCTTCGAGGACCCTCCCTGTTTTTT
length: 15; size: -; D: TRBD1; J: TRBJ1-5; V: TRBV30; CDR3: CAWSTPGTAGQPQHF; DNA: TGTGCCTGGAGCACTCCGGGGACAGCAGGACAGCCCCAGCATTTT
length: 10; size: -; D: -; J: TRBJ1-4; V: TRBV6-5; CDR3: CASSDEKLFF; DNA: TGTGCCAGCAGTGATGAAAAACTGTTTTTT
length: 13; size: -; D: -; J: TRBJ2-7; V: TRBV29-1; CDR3: CSVVPDSSYEQYF; DNA: TGCAGCGTTGTCCCCGACAGCTCCTACGAGCAGTACTTC
length: 15; size: -; D: -; J: TRBJ1-5; V: TRBV11-2; CDR3: CASSLGDKQNQPQHF; DNA: TGTGCCAGCAGCTTAGGGGACAAACAAAATCAGCCCCAGCATTTT
length: 12; size: -; D: -; J: TRBJ1-2; V: TRBV28; CDR3: CASSDTPESYTF; DNA: TGTGCCAGCAGTGACACTCCTGAGAGCTACACCTTC
length: 14; size: -; D: -; J: TRBJ2-7; V: TRBV27; CDR3: CASSFTGLRYEQYF; DNA: TGTGCCAGCAGTTTCACGGGACTCCGCTACGAGCAGTACTTC
length: 15; size: once; D: -; J: TRBJ1-2; V: TRBV6-6; CDR3: CASRTPGGQGYGYTF; DNA: TGTGCCAGCAGGACCCCGGGGGGGCAAGGCTATGGCTACACCTTC
length: 14; size: -; D: -; J: TRBJ2-7; V: TRBV7-9; CDR3: CASSREGVDYEQYF; DNA: TGTGCCAGCAGCCGCGAGGGAGTCGACTACGAGCAGTACTTC
length: 13; size: -; D: -; J: TRBJ1-2; V: TRBV7-8; CDR3: CASSLELIHGYTF; DNA: TGTGCCAGCAGCTTAGAACTAATCCATGGCTACACCTTC
length: 14; size: -; D: -; J: TRBJ1-2; V: TRBV19; CDR3: CASSIAGANYGYTF; DNA: TGTGCCAGTAGTATTGCGGGAGCTAACTATGGCTACACCTTC
length: 14; size: -; D: -; J: TRBJ1-2; V: TRBV4-3; CDR3: CASSYRGGGYGYTF; DNA: TGCGCCAGCAGCTATAGGGGCGGAGGCTATGGCTACACCTTC
length: 15; size: -; D: TRBD2; J: TRBJ2-2; V: TRBV7-7; CDR3: CASGRGGASTGELFF; DNA: TGTGCTAGCGGGCGGGGGGGCGCCTCGACCGGGGAGCTGTTTTTT
length: 15; size: -; D: TRBD1; J: TRBJ2-5; V: TRBV10-2; CDR3: CASRNRDRGRETQYF; DNA: TGCGCCAGCAGGAACCGGGACAGGGGGCGGGAGACCCAGTACTTC
length: 15; size: -; D: -; J: TRBJ1-5; V: TRBV28; CDR3: CASSFHKRSNQPQHF; DNA: TGTGCCAGCAGTTTTCACAAAAGGAGCAATCAGCCCCAGCATTTT
length: 14; size: -; D: TRBD1; J: TRBJ1-3; V: TRBV30; CDR3: CAWSRDRAGNTIYF; DNA: TGTGCCTGGAGCCGGGACAGGGCTGGAAACACCATATATTTT
length: 21; size: -; D: -; J: TRBJ2-2; V: TRBV30; CDR3: CAWFNGWVNEWGAGNTGELFF; DNA: TGTGCCTGGTTTAATGGTTGGGTGAATGAATGGGGGGCCGGGAACACCGGGGAGCTGTTTTTT
length: 14; size: once; D: -; J: TRBJ2-7; V: TRBV6-5; CDR3: CASRTGIPSYEQYF; DNA: TGTGCCAGCAGAACAGGGATCCCCTCCTACGAGCAGTACTTC
length: 15; size: -; D: -; J: TRBJ2-2; V: TRBV5-1; CDR3: CASSLTGTFTGELFF; DNA: TGCGCCAGCAGCCTTACCGGGACTTTCACCGGGGAGCTGTTTTTT
length: 12; size: -; D: -; J: TRBJ1-2; V: TRBV5-3; CDR3: CARSLQGRGYTF; DNA: TGTGCCAGAAGCCTCCAGGGTAGGGGCTACACCTTC
length: 15; size: -; D: TRBD1; J: TRBJ2-7; V: TRBV6-1; CDR3: CASRESGGKLYEQYF; DNA: TGTGCCAGCAGAGAATCAGGGGGTAAGCTCTACGAGCAGTACTTC
length: 15; size: -; D: TRBD1; J: TRBJ1-2; V: TRBV19; CDR3: CASSGQGTANYGYTF; DNA: TGTGCCAGTAGTGGGCAGGGGACAGCTAACTATGGCTACACCTTC
length: 14; size: -; D: -; J: TRBJ1-2; V: TRBV2; CDR3: CASSPHTDNYGYTF; DNA: TGTGCCAGCAGTCCACACACAGATAACTATGGCTACACCTTC
length: 11; size: -; D: -; J: TRBJ2-2; V: TRBV30; CDR3: CAWTGEGELFF; DNA: TGTGCCTGGACAGGAGAAGGGGAGCTGTTTTTT
length: 16; size: -; D: TRBD1; J: TRBJ2-2; V: TRBV28; CDR3: CASREDRGGNTGELFF; DNA: TGTGCCAGCAGGGAGGACAGGGGGGGAAACACCGGGGAGCTGTTTTTT
length: 15; size: -; D: -; J: TRBJ2-7; V: TRBV9; CDR3: CASSPGGRSSYEQYF; DNA: TGTGCCAGCAGCCCAGGTGGCAGGAGCTCCTACGAGCAGTACTTC
length: 17; size: -; D: TRBD2; J: TRBJ2-6; V: TRBV2; CDR3: CASTARVAGTGANVLTF; DNA: TGTGCCAGCACCGCTCGGGTAGCGGGTACTGGGGCCAACGTCCTGACTTTC
length: 15; size: once; D: -; J: TRBJ2-2; V: TRBV5-4; CDR3: CASSLGGKYTGELFF; DNA: TGTGCCAGCAGCTTAGGAGGGAAATACACCGGGGAGCTGTTTTTT
length: 14; size: once; D: TRBD1; J: TRBJ2-7; V: TRBV18; CDR3: CASSLGQGAYEQYF; DNA: TGTGCCAGCTCACTCGGACAGGGGGCGTACGAGCAGTACTTC
length: 17; size: -; D: TRBD1; J: TRBJ2-2; V: TRBV5-4; CDR3: CASSPPGQGLNTGELFF; DNA: TGTGCCAGCAGCCCTCCGGGACAGGGGTTAAACACCGGGGAGCTGTTTTTT
length: 17; size: -; D: -; J: TRBJ1-2; V: TRBV7-2; CDR3: CASSPTAGRWERYGYTF; DNA: TGTGCCAGCAGCCCCACGGCAGGGAGGTGGGAAAGATATGGCTACACCTTC
length: 14; size: -; D: -; J: TRBJ1-2; V: TRBV25-1; CDR3: CASSEAGGPYGYTF; DNA: TGTGCCAGCTCAGAAGCGGGGGGCCCCTATGGCTACACCTTC
length: 16; size: -; D: TRBD2; J: TRBJ2-7; V: TRBV7-9; CDR3: CASSSKLAGHSYEQYF; DNA: TGTGCCAGCAGCTCCAAACTAGCGGGCCATTCCTACGAGCAGTACTTC
length: 14; size: -; D: -; J: TRBJ2-7; V: TRBV5-1; CDR3: CASSSGQPPYEQYF; DNA: TGCGCCAGCAGCTCCGGACAGCCTCCCTACGAGCAGTACTTC
length: 12; size: -; D: -; J: TRBJ1-1; V: TRBV4-1; CDR3: CASSRGVTEAFF; DNA: TGCGCCAGCAGCCGAGGGGTGACTGAAGCTTTCTTT
length: 16; size: -; D: -; J: TRBJ2-7; V: TRBV5-4; CDR3: CASSLSGRLPLHEQYF; DNA: TGTGCCAGCAGCTTGAGCGGACGGCTACCCCTCCATGAGCAGTACTTC
length: 16; size: -; D: TRBD1; J: TRBJ2-1; V: TRBV9; CDR3: CASSQGQGIGDNEQFF; DNA: TGTGCCAGCAGCCAGGGACAGGGTATAGGGGACAATGAGCAGTTCTTC
length: 14; size: -; D: -; J: TRBJ2-3; V: TRBV7-8; CDR3: CASSLDSRTDTQYF; DNA: TGTGCCAGCAGCTTGGACAGCCGCACAGATACGCAGTATTTT
length: 13; size: -; D: TRBD1; J: TRBJ1-1; V: TRBV5-1; CDR3: CASSMGQSIEAFF; DNA: TGCGCCAGCAGCATGGGACAGAGCATAGAAGCTTTCTTT
length: 14; size: -; D: -; J: TRBJ2-7; V: TRBV7-9; CDR3: CASSGHNSPYEQYF; DNA: TGTGCCAGCAGCGGGCACAATTCGCCCTACGAGCAGTACTTC
length: 12; size: -; D: TRBD1; J: TRBJ1-2; V: TRBV29-1; CDR3: CSVDRDGYGYTF; DNA: TGCAGCGTAGACAGGGATGGATATGGCTACACCTTC
length: 15; size: -; D: TRBD2; J: TRBJ2-1; V: TRBV5-8; CDR3: CASSPGTSGYNEQFF; DNA: TGTGCCAGCAGCCCCGGGACTAGCGGATACAATGAGCAGTTCTTC
length: 18; size: -; D: -; J: TRBJ1-3; V: TRBV4-1; CDR3: CASSREGQGPSSGNTIYF; DNA: TGCGCCAGCAGCCGAGAGGGGCAGGGGCCGAGCTCTGGAAACACCATATATTTT
length: 14; size: -; D: -; J: TRBJ1-2; V: TRBV21-1; CDR3: CASSKDGEEGGYTF; DNA: TGTGCCAGCAGCAAAGACGGGGAGGAGGGCGGCTACACCTTC
length: 15; size: -; D: TRBD1; J: TRBJ2-5; V: TRBV5-5; CDR3: CASTHSRDSQRTQYF; DNA: TGTGCCAGCACCCATTCCCGGGACAGCCAAAGGACCCAGTACTTC
length: 14; size: -; D: -; J: TRBJ1-1; V: TRBV28; CDR3: CASSPGRMNTEAFF; DNA: TGTGCCAGCAGTCCAGGGAGGATGAACACTGAAGCTTTCTTT
length: 14; size: once; D: TRBD1; J: TRBJ1-2; V: TRBV7-8; CDR3: CASSSRTGNYGYTF; DNA: TGTGCCAGCAGCTCTCGGACAGGGAACTATGGCTACACCTTC
length: 12; size: -; D: -; J: TRBJ1-2; V: TRBV14; CDR3: CASSRNGYGYTF; DNA: TGTGCCAGCAGCCGAAACGGCTATGGCTACACCTTC